This T cell receptor beta chain came from a study of blood T cells in healthy people across ages. Germline lookup yields CDR1 SGDLS and CDR2 YYNGEE. This CDR3 has 12 residues. The V end was cut by 5 bases, the J end by 1 base, with 6 bases between. Investigators took roughly 10 milliliters of peripheral blood from every donor. The second PCR ran about 6 to 11 cycles with a sample-barcoded 5' primer and J-beta primers. TCRdb analysed the 5' RACE reads with MiXCR anew, one entry per CDR3 protein. The data hold over 600,000 distinct CDR3 sequences, with roughly 50% observed a single time. The V gene is TRBV9, the J gene TRBJ1-1; no reliable D call. This receptor was taken from a man in his forties in good health. The sequenced sample consisted of blood. DNA of the CDR3: TGTGCCAGCAGTGGGTCGAACACTGAAGCTTTCTTT. Translating gives CASSGSNTEAFF.